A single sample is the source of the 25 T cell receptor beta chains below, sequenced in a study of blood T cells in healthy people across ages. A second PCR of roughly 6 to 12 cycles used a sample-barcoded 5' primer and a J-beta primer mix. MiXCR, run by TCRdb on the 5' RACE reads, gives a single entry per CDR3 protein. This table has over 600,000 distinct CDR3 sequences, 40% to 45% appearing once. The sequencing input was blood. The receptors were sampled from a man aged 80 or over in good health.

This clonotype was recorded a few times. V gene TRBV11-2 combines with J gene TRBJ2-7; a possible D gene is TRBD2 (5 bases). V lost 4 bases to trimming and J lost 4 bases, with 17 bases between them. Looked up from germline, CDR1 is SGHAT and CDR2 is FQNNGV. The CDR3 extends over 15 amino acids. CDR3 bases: TGTGCCAGCAGCTCCCAACACGGGGTTTCTTACGAGCAGTACTTC. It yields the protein CASSSQHGVSYEQYF.

In nucleotides, the CDR3 is TGTGCCAGCAGCTTTCACACAGGTCTAGAGAAGGAGACCCAGTACTTC. Translation: CASSFHTGLEKETQYF. The chain employs TRBV11-2 and TRBJ2-5; a possible D gene is TRBD1 (5 bases). The germline V gene has CDR1 SGHAT and CDR2 FQNNGV. The CDR3 runs to 16 residues. The V end was cut by 3 bases, the J end by 5 bases, with 19 bases between.

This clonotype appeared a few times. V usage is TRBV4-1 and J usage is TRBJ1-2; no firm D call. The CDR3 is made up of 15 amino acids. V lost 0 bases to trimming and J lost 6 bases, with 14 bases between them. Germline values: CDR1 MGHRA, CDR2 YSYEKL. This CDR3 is CASSQEGQPSNGYTF. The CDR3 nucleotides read TGCGCCAGCAGCCAAGAGGGCCAGCCCTCTAATGGCTACACCTTC.

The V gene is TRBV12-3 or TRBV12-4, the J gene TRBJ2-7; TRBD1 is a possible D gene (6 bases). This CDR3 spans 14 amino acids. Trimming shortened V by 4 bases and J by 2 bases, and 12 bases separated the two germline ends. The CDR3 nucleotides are TGTGCCAGCAGTTCCCAGGGACAAGCCTACGAGCAGTACTTC. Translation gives CASSSQGQAYEQYF.

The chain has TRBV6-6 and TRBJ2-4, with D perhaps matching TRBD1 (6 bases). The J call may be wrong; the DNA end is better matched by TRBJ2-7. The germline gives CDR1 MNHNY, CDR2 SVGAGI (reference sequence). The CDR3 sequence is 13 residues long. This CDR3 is CATRQGNSYEQYF. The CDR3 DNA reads TGTGCCACCCGGCAGGGGAACTCCTACGAGCAGTACTTC.

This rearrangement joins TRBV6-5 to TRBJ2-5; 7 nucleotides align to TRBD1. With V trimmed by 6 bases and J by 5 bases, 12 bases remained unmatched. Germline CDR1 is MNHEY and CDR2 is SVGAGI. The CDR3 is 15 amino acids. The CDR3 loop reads CASRTRGHVQETQYF. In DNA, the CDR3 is TGTGCCAGCAGAACAAGGGGGCATGTACAGGAGACCCAGTACTTC.

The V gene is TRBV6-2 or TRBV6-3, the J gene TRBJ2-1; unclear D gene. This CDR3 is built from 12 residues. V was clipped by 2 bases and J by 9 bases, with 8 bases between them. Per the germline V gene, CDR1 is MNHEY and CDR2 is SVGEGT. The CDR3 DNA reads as TGTGCCAGCAGTTACGTAGCTCGTGAGCAGTTCTTC. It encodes CASSYVAREQFF.

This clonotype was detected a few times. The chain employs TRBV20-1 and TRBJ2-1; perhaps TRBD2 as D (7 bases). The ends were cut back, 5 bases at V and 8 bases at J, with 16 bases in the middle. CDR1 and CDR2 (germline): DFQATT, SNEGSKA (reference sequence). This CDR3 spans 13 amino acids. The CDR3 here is CSARGGGAHEQFF. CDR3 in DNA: TGCAGTGCTCGAGGTGGGGGGGCGCATGAGCAGTTCTTC.

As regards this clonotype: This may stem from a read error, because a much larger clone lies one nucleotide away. The CDR3 protein is CASSLEVSDRGVEQFF. For the CDR3, the DNA is TGTGCCAGCAGTTTAGAGGTCTCGGATAGAGGGGTAGAGCAGTTCTTC. V is TRBV12-3 or TRBV12-4 and J is TRBJ2-1; D may correspond to TRBD1 or TRBD2 (5 bases each). V lost 1 base and J 10 bases, leaving 20 bases between the germline ends. CDR3 length: 16 amino acids.

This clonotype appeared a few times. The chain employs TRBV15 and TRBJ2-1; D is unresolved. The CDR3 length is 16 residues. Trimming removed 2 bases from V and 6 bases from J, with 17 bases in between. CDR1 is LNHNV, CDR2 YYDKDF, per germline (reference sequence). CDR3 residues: CATSRPWGGSPNEQFF. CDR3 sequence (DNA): TGTGCCACCAGCAGACCCTGGGGTGGTTCACCCAATGAGCAGTTCTTC.

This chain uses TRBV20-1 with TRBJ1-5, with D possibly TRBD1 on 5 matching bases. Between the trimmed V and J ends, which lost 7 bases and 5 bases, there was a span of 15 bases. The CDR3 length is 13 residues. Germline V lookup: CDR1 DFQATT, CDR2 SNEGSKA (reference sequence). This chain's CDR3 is CSGQGERDQPQHF. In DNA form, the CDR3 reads TGCAGTGGCCAAGGGGAAAGGGATCAGCCCCAGCATTTT.

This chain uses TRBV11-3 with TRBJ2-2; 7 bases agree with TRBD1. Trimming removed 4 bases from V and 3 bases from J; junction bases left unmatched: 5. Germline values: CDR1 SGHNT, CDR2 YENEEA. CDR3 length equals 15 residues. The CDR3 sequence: CASSSGGSYTGELFF. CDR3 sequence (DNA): TGTGCCAGCAGCTCAGGGGGTTCTTACACCGGGGAGCTGTTTTTT.

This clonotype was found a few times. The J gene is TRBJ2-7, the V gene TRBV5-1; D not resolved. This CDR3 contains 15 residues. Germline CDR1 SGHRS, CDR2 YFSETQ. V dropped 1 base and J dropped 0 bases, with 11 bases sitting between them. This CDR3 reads CASSLQARSSYEQYF. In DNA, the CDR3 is TGCGCCAGCAGCTTGCAAGCTCGAAGCTCCTACGAGCAGTACTTC.

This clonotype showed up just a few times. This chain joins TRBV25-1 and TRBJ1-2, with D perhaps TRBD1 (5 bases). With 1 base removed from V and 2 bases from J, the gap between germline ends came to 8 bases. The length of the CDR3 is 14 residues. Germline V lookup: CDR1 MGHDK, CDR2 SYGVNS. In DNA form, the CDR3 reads TGTGCCAGCAGTGAATTGCGACAGAACTATGGCTACACCTTC. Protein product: CASSELRQNYGYTF.

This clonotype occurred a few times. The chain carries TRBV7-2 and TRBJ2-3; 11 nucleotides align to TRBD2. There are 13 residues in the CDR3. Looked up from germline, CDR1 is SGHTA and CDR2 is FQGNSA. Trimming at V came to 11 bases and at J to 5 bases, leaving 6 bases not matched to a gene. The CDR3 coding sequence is TGTGCCTCTACTAGCGGGGGTAGAGATACGCAGTATTTT. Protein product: CASTSGGRDTQYF.

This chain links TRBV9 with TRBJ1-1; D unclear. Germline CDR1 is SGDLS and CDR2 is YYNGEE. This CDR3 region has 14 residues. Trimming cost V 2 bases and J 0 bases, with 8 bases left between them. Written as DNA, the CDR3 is TGTGCCAGCAGCGTCCGGGAATTGAACACTGAAGCTTTCTTT. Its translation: CASSVRELNTEAFF.

The DNA of the CDR3 is TGTGCCAGCACCATTATGGGGCCAGGGGAGGAGACCCAGTACTTC. Protein product: CASTIMGPGEETQYF. The genes are TRBV28 and TRBJ2-5; D perhaps matches TRBD1 (6 bases). CDR3 size: 15 residues. The V gene lost 7 bases and the J gene lost 5 bases, with 20 bases spanning the gap. CDR1 MDHEN and CDR2 SYDVKM come from the germline V gene.

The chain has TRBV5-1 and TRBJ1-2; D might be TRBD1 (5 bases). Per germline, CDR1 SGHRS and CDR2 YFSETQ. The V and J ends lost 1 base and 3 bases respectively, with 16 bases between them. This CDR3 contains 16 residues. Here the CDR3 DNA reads TGCGCCAGCAGCTTGTCCAACAGGAATGGAGACTATGGCTACACCTTC. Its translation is CASSLSNRNGDYGYTF.

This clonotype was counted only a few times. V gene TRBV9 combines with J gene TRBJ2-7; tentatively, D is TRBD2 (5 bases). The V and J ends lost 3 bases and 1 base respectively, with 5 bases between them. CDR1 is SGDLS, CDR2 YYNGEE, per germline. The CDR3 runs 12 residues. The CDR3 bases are TGTGCCAGCAGCGGGGAGTCCTACGAGCAGTACTTC. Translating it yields CASSGESYEQYF.

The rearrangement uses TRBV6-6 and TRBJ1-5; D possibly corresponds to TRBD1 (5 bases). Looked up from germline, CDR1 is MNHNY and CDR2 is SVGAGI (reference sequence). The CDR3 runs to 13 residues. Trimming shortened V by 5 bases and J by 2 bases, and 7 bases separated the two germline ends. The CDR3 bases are TGTGCCAGCAGTACCAGGGGCAATCAGCCCCAGCATTTT. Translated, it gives CASSTRGNQPQHF.

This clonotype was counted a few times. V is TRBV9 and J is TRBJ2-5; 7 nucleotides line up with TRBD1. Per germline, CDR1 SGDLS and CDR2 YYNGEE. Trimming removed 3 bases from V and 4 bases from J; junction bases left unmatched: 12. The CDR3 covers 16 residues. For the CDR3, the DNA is TGTGCCAGCAGCGCCCGACCCAACAGGGGCGCAGAGACCCAGTACTTC. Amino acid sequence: CASSARPNRGAETQYF.

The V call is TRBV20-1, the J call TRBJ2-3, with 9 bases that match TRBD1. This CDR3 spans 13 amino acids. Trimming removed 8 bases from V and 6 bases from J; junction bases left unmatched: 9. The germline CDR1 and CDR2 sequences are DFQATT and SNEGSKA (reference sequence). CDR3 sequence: CSTRDRVSDTQYF. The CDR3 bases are TGCAGTACCCGGGACAGGGTATCGGATACGCAGTATTTT.

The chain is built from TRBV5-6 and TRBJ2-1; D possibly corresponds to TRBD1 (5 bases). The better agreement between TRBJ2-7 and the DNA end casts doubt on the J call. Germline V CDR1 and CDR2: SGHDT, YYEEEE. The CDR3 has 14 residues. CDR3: CASSLDRYYNEQYF. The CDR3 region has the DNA TGTGCCAGCAGCTTGGACAGGTACTACAATGAGCAGTACTTC.

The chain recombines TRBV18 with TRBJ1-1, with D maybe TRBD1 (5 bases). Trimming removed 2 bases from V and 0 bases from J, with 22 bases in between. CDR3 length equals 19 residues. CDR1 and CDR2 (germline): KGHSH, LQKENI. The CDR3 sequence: CASSPMMGVQETMNTEAFF. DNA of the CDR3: TGTGCCAGCTCACCAATGATGGGGGTGCAGGAGACTATGAACACTGAAGCTTTCTTT.

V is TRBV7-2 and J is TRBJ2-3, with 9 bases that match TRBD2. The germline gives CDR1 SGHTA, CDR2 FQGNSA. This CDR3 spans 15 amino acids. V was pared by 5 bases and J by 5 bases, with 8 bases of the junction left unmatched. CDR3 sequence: CASSLAGGQVDTQYF. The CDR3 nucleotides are TGTGCCAGCAGCCTCGCGGGGGGGCAGGTAGATACGCAGTATTTT.